Listed here is a single T cell receptor (beta chain). The antigen remains undetermined. This CDR3 is 15 amino acids long. The V end lost 4 bases, the J end lost 0 bases, and 12 bases lay between the germline ends. Germline V gene data show CDR1 as MNHEY and CDR2 as SVGAGI. This sample is part of a study of post-analysis software for immune sequencing data. At the level of the study: As for disease course, relapsing-remitting, secondary progressive and progressive-relapsing multiple sclerosis were all included. Overall study results and limits: By F measure, strong co-clustering occurred among samples prepared in the same batch. Normalized Chao1 diversity in multiple sclerosis patients fell significantly below that of controls. Patients used five TRBV segments, including TRBV5-6, TRBV5-1 and TRBV20-1, more often than controls.

The library was made from cDNA and included unique molecular identifiers. T cells, roughly 0.9 to 11 million of them, yielded about half a million cDNA molecules. TCRdb reprocessed the PCR reads via MiXCR and lists one record per CDR3 protein. The data show about half a million distinct CDR3 sequences, approximately 46% seen once. This receptor was identified in a girl under 18 with multiple sclerosis. Sequencing input: blood. J is TRBJ2-5 and V is TRBV6-5; D is undetermined. CDR3 nucleotide sequence: TGTGCCAGCAGTTCATCACCGGCGTACCAAGAGACCCAGTACTTC. It translates to CASSSSPAYQETQYF.